The present T cell receptor (beta chain) was sequenced within a study of T cell responses to AZD1222 COVID-19 vaccine. A note on this clone: The antigen is unknown.

V was shortened by 3 bases and J by 9 bases, with 14 bases between the two germline ends. The CDR3 sequence is 13 residues long. The germline gives CDR1 KGHSH, CDR2 LQKENI. Study results and caveats: Regions left unmutated in variants are reportedly the target of nearly half of spike-specific TCRs. Across the whole spike, CD4 TCRs peaked at regions 160-218 and 743-854. In a largely white British group with more females than males, clonal diversity was possibly underestimated.

TCRdb's copy holds only in-frame clones and misses some; the assay was immunoSEQ multiplex PCR. The sample carries 150,000 to 160,000 clones, approximately 87% recorded once. The receptor was isolated from an adult who received the AZD1222 COVID-19 vaccine. The sample consisted of peripheral blood, taken 28 days after the second AZD1222 dose. This rearrangement joins TRBV18 to TRBJ1-1; tentative D call: TRBD1 (6 bases). The CDR3 sequence: CASSPWTAEQAFF. The CDR3 DNA reads as TGTGCCAGCTCACCCTGGACAGCTGAACAAGCTTTCTTT.